This T cell receptor beta chain was captured by sequencing in a study of blood T cell repertoires in COVID-19. Original processing methods: Amplified reference gene primers provided the basis for estimating nucleated cell counts. The data were produced by immunoSEQ multiplex PCR, yet TCRdb's version contains in-frame clones alone and is incomplete. The V and J calls and clone size were taken over from that table, and D and trimming were inferred from the DNA. The repertoire holds some 97,000 clones, with roughly 87% as singletons. CDR1 and CDR2 (germline): SGHTA, FQGNSA. V was cut by 3 bases and J by 4 bases, with 18 bases left in between. This CDR3 has 16 amino acids.

The sequencing input was peripheral blood. The TCR originated in a young man in a cohort sampled during active COVID-19. This chain uses TRBV7-2 with TRBJ1-1; D is undetermined. CDR3 loop: CASSFRGGVVGTEAFF. The CDR3, as DNA: TGTGCCAGCAGCTTCCGAGGAGGCGTTGTGGGCACTGAAGCTTTCTTT.